The entry below gives a single T cell receptor beta chain sequence along with its context. The antigen is unknown. The data stem from a study of shared clonotypes between healthy human individuals. Study summary: Serving as donors were two women and a few men, whose ages spanned 18 to 49. General study findings and limits: What naive subsets generally showed was a larger estimated richness than memory subsets showed.

Method: immunoSEQ multiplex PCR; TCRdb's copy keeps in-frame clones and lacks some. The data contain around 1 million clones, roughly 72% of them singletons. CDR3 size: 16 residues. V lost 2 bases, J lost 8 bases, and 11 bases stayed unmatched. Germline loops: CDR1 MNHNS, CDR2 SASEGT. The TCR sequence derives from a young man in good health. The J gene is TRBJ2-2, the V gene TRBV6-1; 7 bases agree with TRBD1. The material sequenced was memory CD4+ T cells sorted from blood. Subset defined: CD45RA-negative fraction. CDR3 nucleotides: TGTGCCAGCAGTGAATCGACAGGGACATTAGTGGGGGAGCTGTTTTTT. Its translation is CASSESTGTLVGELFF.